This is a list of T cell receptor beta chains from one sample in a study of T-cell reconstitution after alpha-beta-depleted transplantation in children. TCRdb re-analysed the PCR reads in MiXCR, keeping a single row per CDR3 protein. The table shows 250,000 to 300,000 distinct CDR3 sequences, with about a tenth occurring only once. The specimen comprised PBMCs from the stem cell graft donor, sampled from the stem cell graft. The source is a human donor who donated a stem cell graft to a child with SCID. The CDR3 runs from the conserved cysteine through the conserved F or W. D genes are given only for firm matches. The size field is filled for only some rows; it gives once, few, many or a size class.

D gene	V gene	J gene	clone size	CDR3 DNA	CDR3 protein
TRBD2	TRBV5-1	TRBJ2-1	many	TGCGCCAGCAGCTTGGAAGGAGCGGGGGCTTACAATGAGCAGTTCTTC	CASSLEGAGAYNEQFF
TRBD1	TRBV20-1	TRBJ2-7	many	TGCAGTGCTAGTATACAGGGGGTTGCCTACGAGCAGTACTTC	CSASIQGVAYEQYF
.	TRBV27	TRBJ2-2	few	TGTGCCAGCAGTCCTAGCCCGAACACCGGGGAGCTGTTTTTT	CASSPSPNTGELFF
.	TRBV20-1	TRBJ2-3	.	TGCAGTGCAAGACTAGGCACAGATACGCAGTATTTT	CSARLGTDTQYF
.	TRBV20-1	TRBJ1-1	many	TGCAGTGCTAGAGTCTTAGGGGATACAAACACTGAAGCTTTCTTT	CSARVLGDTNTEAFF
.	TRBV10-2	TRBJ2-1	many	TGCGCCAGCAGTGACCCGGGACCTAACTACAATGAGCAGTTCTTC	CASSDPGPNYNEQFF
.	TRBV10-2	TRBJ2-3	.	TGCGCCAGCAGTGAATCCAGAGCCCTCGATACGCAGTATTTT	CASSESRALDTQYF
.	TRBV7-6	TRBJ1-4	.	TGTGCCAGCAGCTTAGCGCGAGGAACTAATGAAAAACTGTTTTTT	CASSLARGTNEKLFF
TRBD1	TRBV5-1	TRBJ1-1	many	TGCGCCAGCAGCCCTAGACAGGGGAGTGAAGCTTTCTTT	CASSPRQGSEAFF
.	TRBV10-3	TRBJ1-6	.	TGTGCCATCAGTGAGTCCGCGACAGGCGGCTCACCCCTCCACTTT	CAISESATGGSPLHF
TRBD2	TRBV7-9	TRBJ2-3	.	TGTGCCAGCAGCTTCCGACTAGCGGGGATTTGGGGGAGGACAGATACGCAGTATTTT	CASSFRLAGIWGRTDTQYF
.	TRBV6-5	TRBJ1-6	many	TGTGCCAGCACCAAGGGGTGGCAGAGCTCCTATAATTCACCCCTCCACTTT	CASTKGWQSSYNSPLHF
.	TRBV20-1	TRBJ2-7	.	TGCAGTGCTAGAGATAGTGGTCTCGGGCAGTACTTC	CSARDSGLGQYF
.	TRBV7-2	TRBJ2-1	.	TGTGCCAGCAGCTTAGTAGTAGCCGTCCGGCGCAATGAGCAGTTCTTC	CASSLVVAVRRNEQFF
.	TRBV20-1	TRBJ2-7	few	TGCAGTGCTACTCGAGGACCCGAGCAGTACTTC	CSATRGPEQYF
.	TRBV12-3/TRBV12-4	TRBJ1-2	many	TGTGCCAGCAGTTTAGAAGGGGGAACTGGCTACACCTTC	CASSLEGGTGYTF
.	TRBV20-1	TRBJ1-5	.	TGCAGTGCTAGGGCTAGTGCAGGGCTCAATCAGCCCCAACATTTT	CSARASAGLNQPQHF
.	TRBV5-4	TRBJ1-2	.	TGTGCCAGCCGAGACTCGGGGGTTGTTGGCTACACCTTC	CASRDSGVVGYTF
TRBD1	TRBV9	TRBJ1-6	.	TGTGCCAGCAGCGTAGATCCCGGTAGGGGGCGAAACTATAATTCACCCCTCCACTTT	CASSVDPGRGRNYNSPLHF
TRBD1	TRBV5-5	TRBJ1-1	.	TGTGCCAGCAGCCCCACGTCCGGGACAGCTATTGAAGCTTTCTTT	CASSPTSGTAIEAFF
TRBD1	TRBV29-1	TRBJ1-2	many	TGCAGCGTCGGACAGGGATCTAACTATGGCTACACCTTC	CSVGQGSNYGYTF
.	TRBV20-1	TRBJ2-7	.	TGCAGTGCCGCTAGTGGGTTTGAACGGTCAATGGGCGAGCAGTACTTC	CSAASGFERSMGEQYF
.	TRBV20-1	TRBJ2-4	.	TGCAGTGCCGGTGGGGGGGGCGGAAACATTCAGTACTTC	CSAGGGGGNIQYF
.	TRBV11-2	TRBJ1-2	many	TGTGCCAGCAGCTTAGATATCCGCCGCCAGGCCTTC	CASSLDIRRQAF
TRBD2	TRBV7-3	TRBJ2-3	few	TGTGCCAGCAGCCCCAGCGGGGGGAGCGCAGATACGCAGTATTTT	CASSPSGGSADTQYF
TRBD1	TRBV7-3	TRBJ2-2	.	TGTGCCAGCAGCCCGGGACAGGGAATCCCCGGGGAGCTGTTTTTT	CASSPGQGIPGELFF
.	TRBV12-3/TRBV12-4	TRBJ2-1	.	TGTGCCAGCAGTTTAGCGCCAGGGGGGCTAAACAATGAGCAGTTCTTC	CASSLAPGGLNNEQFF
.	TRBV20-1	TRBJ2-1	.	TGCAGTGCCCCGGGGACTCTAGATGAGCAGTTCTTC	CSAPGTLDEQFF
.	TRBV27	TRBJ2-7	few	TGTGCCAGCAGCCTTACACAGGGCTACGAGCAGTACTTC	CASSLTQGYEQYF